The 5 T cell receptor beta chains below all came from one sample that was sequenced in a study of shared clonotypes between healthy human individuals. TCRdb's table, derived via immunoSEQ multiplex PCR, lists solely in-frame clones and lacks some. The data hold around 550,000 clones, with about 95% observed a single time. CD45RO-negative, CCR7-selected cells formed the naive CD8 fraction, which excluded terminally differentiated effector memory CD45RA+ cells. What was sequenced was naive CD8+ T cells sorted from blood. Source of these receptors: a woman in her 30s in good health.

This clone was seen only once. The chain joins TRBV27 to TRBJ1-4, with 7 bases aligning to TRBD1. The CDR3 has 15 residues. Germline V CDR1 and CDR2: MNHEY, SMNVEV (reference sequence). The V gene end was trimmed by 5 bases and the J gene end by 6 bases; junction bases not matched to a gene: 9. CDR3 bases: TGTGCCAGCAGTACGAAACAGGGGTGGGATGAAAAACTGTTTTTT. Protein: CASSTKQGWDEKLFF.

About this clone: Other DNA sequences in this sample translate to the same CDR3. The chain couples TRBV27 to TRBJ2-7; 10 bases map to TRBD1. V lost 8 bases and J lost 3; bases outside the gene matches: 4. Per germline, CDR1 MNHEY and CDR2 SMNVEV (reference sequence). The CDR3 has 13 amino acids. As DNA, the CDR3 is TGTGCCAGCCGGGGGACAGGGGACTACGAGCAGTACTTC. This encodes CASRGTGDYEQYF.

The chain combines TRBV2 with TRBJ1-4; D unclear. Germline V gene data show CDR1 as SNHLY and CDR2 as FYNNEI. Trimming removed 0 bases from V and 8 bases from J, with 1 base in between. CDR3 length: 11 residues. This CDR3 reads CASSEAEKLFF. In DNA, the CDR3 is TGTGCCAGCAGTGAAGCGGAAAAACTGTTTTTT.

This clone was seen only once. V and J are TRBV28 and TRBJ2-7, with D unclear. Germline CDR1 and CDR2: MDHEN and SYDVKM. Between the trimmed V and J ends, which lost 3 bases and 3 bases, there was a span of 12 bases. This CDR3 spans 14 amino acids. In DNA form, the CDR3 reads TGTGCCAGCAGTTTGGGGTTAGGCTACTACGAGCAGTACTTC. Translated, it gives CASSLGLGYYEQYF.

CDR3 residues: CASSYDYPRDEQFF. The CDR3, as DNA: TGTGCCAGCAGCTACGACTATCCCCGCGATGAGCAGTTCTTC. V usage is TRBV6-5 and J usage is TRBJ2-1; a weak D match, TRBD2 (5 bases). The ends were cut back, 6 bases at V and 8 bases at J, with 17 bases in the middle. Germline values: CDR1 MNHEY, CDR2 SVGAGI. The CDR3 is 14 amino acids.